The sequence of this TCR beta chain was determined in a study of blood T cells in healthy people across ages. After removal of 3 bases from V and 2 bases from J, the junction contained 7 bases not matched to a gene. Germline CDR1 and CDR2: SGHKS and YYEKEE (reference sequence). This CDR3 is 17 amino acids long. Findings and caveats of the study: Estimates of total diversity, which came from one million sequenced T cells, were considered to be underestimates. With unsorted PBMCs, a conclusive comparison of naive versus antigen-experienced cells was not possible.

Primed by a sample-barcoded 5' primer and a J-beta primer mix, a second PCR proceeded for about 7 to 11 cycles. TCRdb called the 5' RACE reads again in MiXCR, with one record for every CDR3 protein. This sample has some 1,500,000 distinct CDR3 sequences, with approximately 43% found just once. This clonotype was detected once. Its antigen is undetermined. Sequencing used blood. This clonotype was sampled from a young woman in good health. V usage is TRBV5-5 and J usage is TRBJ2-2; 10 bases are shared with TRBD2. CDR3 in amino acids: CASSSKGLAANTGELFF. The CDR3 nucleotides are TGTGCCAGCAGCTCTAAAGGACTAGCGGCAAACACCGGGGAGCTGTTTTTT.